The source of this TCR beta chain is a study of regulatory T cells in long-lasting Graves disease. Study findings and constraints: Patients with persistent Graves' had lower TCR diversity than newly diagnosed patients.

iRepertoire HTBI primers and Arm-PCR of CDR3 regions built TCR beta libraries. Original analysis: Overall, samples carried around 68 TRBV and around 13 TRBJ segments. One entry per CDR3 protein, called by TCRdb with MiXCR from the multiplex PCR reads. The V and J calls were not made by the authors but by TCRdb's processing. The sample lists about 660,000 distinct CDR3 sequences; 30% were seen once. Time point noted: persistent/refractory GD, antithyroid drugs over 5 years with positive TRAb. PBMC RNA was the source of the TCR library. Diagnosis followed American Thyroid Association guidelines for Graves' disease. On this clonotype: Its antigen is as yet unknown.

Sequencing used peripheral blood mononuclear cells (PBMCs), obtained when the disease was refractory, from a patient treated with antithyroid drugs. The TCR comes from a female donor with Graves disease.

The CDR3 DNA follows: TGTGCCAGCAGTTACTTGCAGCCACTTCGCTACACCTTC. Its translation: CASSYLQPLRYTF. The V call is TRBV6-2 or TRBV6-3, the J call TRBJ1-2; the D is unclear. With 1 base removed from V and 9 bases from J, the gap between germline ends came to 12 bases. The CDR3 runs 13 residues. The germline V gene has CDR1 MNHEY and CDR2 SVGEGT.